These 30 T cell receptor beta chains came from one sample sequenced in a study of graft-versus-host responses after intestinal transplantation. What these receptors recognize is not known. Libraries were prepared by immunoSEQ multiplex PCR; TCRdb keeps only in-frame clonotypes and omits some of them. The table records about 94,000 clones, 91% of them present only once. Sequenced here: unstimulated CD8+ T cells sorted from spleen or lymph node cells, sampled before intestinal transplant. The receptors here all came from a human donor who received an intestinal transplant.

This chain links TRBV19 with TRBJ2-2; TRBD1 matches at 7 bases. Germline loops: CDR1 LNHDA, CDR2 SQIVND (reference sequence). This CDR3 is built from 14 residues. With V trimmed by 7 bases and J by 4 bases, 6 bases remained unmatched. CDR3: CASKTGVPTGELFF. Here the CDR3 DNA reads TGTGCCAGTAAAACAGGGGTCCCCACCGGGGAGCTGTTTTTT.

V is TRBV4-1 and J is TRBJ1-1; perhaps TRBD1 as D (5 bases). The CDR3 sequence is 13 residues long. Per germline, CDR1 MGHRA and CDR2 YSYEKL. Trimming removed 0 bases from V and 6 bases from J, with 8 bases in between. CDR3 DNA: TGCGCCAGCAGCCAAGAAAGGGGCCCTGAAGCTTTCTTT. Protein product: CASSQERGPEAFF.

This clone was found a few times. V usage is TRBV6-5 and J usage is TRBJ2-7; tentative D call: TRBD1 (6 bases). Germline lookup yields CDR1 MNHEY and CDR2 SVGAGI. V lost 7 bases and J lost 2, with 15 bases in between. CDR3 size: 14 residues. This CDR3 reads CASNHRDKTYEQYF. Here the CDR3 DNA reads TGTGCCAGCAACCACCGGGACAAGACCTACGAGCAGTACTTC.

The J gene is TRBJ2-2, the V gene TRBV10-2; D is perhaps TRBD1 (5 bases). The V end lost 8 bases, the J end lost 6 bases, and 13 bases lay between the germline ends. The CDR3 is 13 amino acids. Germline values: CDR1 WSHSY, CDR2 SAAADI. CDR3 DNA sequence: TGCGCCAGCGATGGCCAGGGCGCCGGGGAGCTGTTTTTT. This encodes CASDGQGAGELFF.

J is TRBJ1-4 and V is TRBV4-3; D is unresolved. The CDR3 loop spans 17 amino acids. CDR1 and CDR2 (germline): LGHNA, YSLEER. Trimming stripped 5 bases from V and 0 bases from J, with 16 bases between. CDR3 coding DNA: TGCGCCAGCAGCGTGGGCCCCGAGGGCGCAACTAATGAAAAACTGTTTTTT. Translated, it gives CASSVGPEGATNEKLFF.

The V call is TRBV27, the J call TRBJ2-1; TRBD2 matches at 11 bases. Germline V gene lookup returns CDR1 MNHEY and CDR2 SMNVEV (reference sequence). With 7 bases clipped from V and 4 bases from J, the junction kept 6 bases outside the gene matches. This CDR3 contains 15 residues. The CDR3 nucleotides read TGTGCCAGCAACGGACTAGCGGGCATATACAATGAGCAGTTCTTC. This gives the protein CASNGLAGIYNEQFF.

This CDR3 is CASSYSYGNTIYF. CDR3 nucleotide sequence: TGTGCCAGCAGTTACTCGTATGGAAACACCATATATTTT. The chain links TRBV6-5 to TRBJ1-3, with no clear D. The V and J ends lost 0 bases and 3 bases respectively, with 3 bases between them. The CDR3 extends over 13 amino acids. Germline values: CDR1 MNHEY, CDR2 SVGAGI.

The chain has TRBV9 and TRBJ2-1; TRBD2 agrees at 7 bases. Trimming at V came to 3 bases and at J to 1 base, leaving 4 bases not matched to a gene. Germline V gene data show CDR1 as SGDLS and CDR2 as YYNGEE. This CDR3 spans 15 amino acids. The CDR3 coding sequence is TGTGCCAGCAGCGAAAGCGGGGTTTCCTACAATGAGCAGTTCTTC. It is translated as CASSESGVSYNEQFF. Full variable domain (missing parts from reference TRBV9 and TRBJ2-1): DSGVTQTPKHLITATGQRVTLRCSPRSGDLSVYWYQQSLDQGLQFLIQYYNGEERAKGNILERFSAQQFPDLHSELNLSSLELGDSALYFCASSESGVSYNEQFFGPGTRLTVL.

The chain couples TRBV15 to TRBJ2-7; D remains ambiguous. The germline V and J ends were trimmed by 2 bases and 2 bases, with 7 bases remaining between them. Germline loops: CDR1 LNHNV, CDR2 YYDKDF (reference sequence). The CDR3 has 13 residues. The DNA of the CDR3 is TGTGCCACCAGCAGATTGTATGCCTACGAGCAGTACTTC. Translated, it gives CATSRLYAYEQYF.

The chain recombines TRBV5-1 with TRBJ1-5; D remains ambiguous. Germline loops: CDR1 SGHRS, CDR2 YFSETQ. The CDR3 totals 16 residues. Trimming cost V 0 bases and J 0 bases, with 10 bases left between them. CDR3 region: CASSLGAGDSNQPQHF. The CDR3 DNA sequence: TGCGCCAGCAGCTTGGGGGCCGGTGATAGCAATCAGCCCCAGCATTTT.

The V gene is TRBV4-1, the J gene TRBJ1-4; D unresolved. Germline values: CDR1 MGHRA, CDR2 YSYEKL. Trimming pared 0 bases from V and 5 bases from J, leaving 7 bases between. The CDR3 is made up of 14 amino acids. CDR3 in DNA: TGCGCCAGCAGCCAAGATGCGGAAAATGAAAAACTGTTTTTT. Its protein product is CASSQDAENEKLFF.

V gene TRBV28 combines with J gene TRBJ1-2; 8 positions match TRBD1. The CDR3 has 15 amino acids. V was clipped by 4 bases and J by 1 base; unmatched bases: 5. The V gene's germline CDR1 is MDHEN and CDR2 SYDVKM. The CDR3 DNA reads TGTGCCAGCAGTTATCGGACAGGGTATAACTATGGCTACACCTTC. This gives the protein CASSYRTGYNYGYTF.

This chain connects TRBV6-1 to TRBJ1-5, with no clear D. The CDR3 runs to 15 residues. Per germline, CDR1 MNHNS and CDR2 SASEGT. V lost 2 bases and J 7 bases, leaving 15 bases between the germline ends. CDR3 coding DNA: TGTGCCAGCAGTGAATTCATAGGGAGCGACCAGCCCCAGCATTTT. Amino acid sequence: CASSEFIGSDQPQHF.

DNA of the CDR3: TGTGCCAGCAGCGGGACAGGGGGCTACACAGATACGCAGTATTTT. Translated: CASSGTGGYTDTQYF. The rearrangement joins TRBV2 to TRBJ2-3, with 12 bases that match TRBD1. V gave up 6 bases and J gave up 2 bases; unmatched junction bases: 3. Germline V gene sequence: CDR1 SNHLY, CDR2 FYNNEI. The CDR3 extends over 15 amino acids.

The V gene is TRBV7-7, the J gene TRBJ2-1, with D maybe TRBD2 (6 bases). Germline-derived CDR1 and CDR2 are SSHAT and FNYEAQ (reference sequence). This CDR3 contains 17 residues. Trimming left V 1 base short and J 2 bases short, with 15 bases between. CDR3 nucleotides: TGTGCCAGCAGCTTAGAATCGTCGGGAGCGGCCTACAATGAGCAGTTCTTC. It translates to CASSLESSGAAYNEQFF.

The chain joins TRBV7-9 to TRBJ1-2; D is perhaps TRBD1 (6 bases). Trimming left V 5 bases short and J 4 bases short, with 14 bases between. The CDR3 is 14 residues long. Germline CDR1 is SEHNR and CDR2 is FQNEAQ (reference sequence). This CDR3 is CASSPTGSSYGYTF. The CDR3 nucleotides are TGTGCCAGCAGCCCTACAGGGTCCAGCTATGGCTACACCTTC.

The gene calls are TRBV7-2 and TRBJ1-6, with D perhaps matching TRBD1 (5 bases). V lost 4 bases and J 12 bases, leaving 19 bases between the germline ends. From germline, CDR1 is SGHTA and CDR2 FQGNSA. The CDR3 sequence is 15 residues long. In DNA form, the CDR3 reads TGTGCCAGCAGCTGGCTTTCCCGGGACTTCGAACCCCTCCACTTT. Its translation is CASSWLSRDFEPLHF.

The chain recombines TRBV4-3 with TRBJ2-3; D gene ambiguous. Trimming left V 5 bases short and J 4 bases short, with 16 bases between. Per the germline V gene, CDR1 is LGHNA and CDR2 is YSLEER. The CDR3 runs 15 residues. The chain's CDR3 is CASSLKPLAADTQYF. CDR3 nucleotides: TGCGCCAGCAGCTTAAAGCCGTTAGCCGCAGATACGCAGTATTTT.

In DNA, the CDR3 is TGCGCCAGCAGTGAGTATAGCGGGGGATACACAGATACGCAGTATTTT. It translates to CASSEYSGGYTDTQYF. V gene TRBV10-2 combines with J gene TRBJ2-3; the match to TRBD2 covers 9 bases. Trimming removed 1 base from V and 2 bases from J; junction bases left unmatched: 4. Germline V gene data show CDR1 as WSHSY and CDR2 as SAAADI. The CDR3 runs 16 residues.

The chain has TRBV28 and TRBJ2-7; 7 bases agree with TRBD1. CDR1 is MDHEN, CDR2 SYDVKM, per germline. V lost 6 bases and J lost 3; bases outside the gene matches: 8. The CDR3 sequence is 14 residues long. CDR3 region: CASSPTGFGYEQYF. For the CDR3, the DNA is TGTGCCAGCAGCCCGACAGGGTTCGGCTACGAGCAGTACTTC. The full variable domain, with the rest looked up from reference TRBV28 and TRBJ2-7, is DVKVTQSSRYLVKRTGEKVFLECVQDMDHENMFWYRQDPGLGLRLIYFSYDVKMKEKGDIPEGYSVSREKKERFSLILESASTNQTSMYLCASSPTGFGYEQYFGPGTRLTVT.

V is TRBV9 and J is TRBJ2-3; 7 bases agree with TRBD1. This CDR3 is built from 15 residues. J was trimmed by 3 bases and V by 2 bases; bases with no gene match: 6. Germline V CDR1 and CDR2: SGDLS, YYNGEE. The CDR3 here is CASSVLGTATDTQYF. CDR3 sequence (DNA): TGTGCCAGCAGCGTTTTAGGGACAGCGACAGATACGCAGTATTTT.

V usage is TRBV27 and J usage is TRBJ2-1, with 14 bases that match TRBD2. CDR1 is MNHEY, CDR2 SMNVEV, per germline (reference sequence). The CDR3 contains 16 residues. V lost 6 bases, J lost 8 bases, and 9 bases stayed unmatched. As DNA, the CDR3 is TGTGCCAGCAGGAGACTAGCGGGGGGGCGATTGGATGAGCAGTTCTTC. It codes for CASRRLAGGRLDEQFF.

The table lists this clone with a count of one. The chain employs TRBV29-1 and TRBJ2-3, with TRBD2 matching 8 bases. Losses at the gene ends were 0 bases for V and 4 bases for J; bases not matched to a gene: 9. CDR3 length: 16 amino acids. Germline-derived CDR1 and CDR2 are SQVTM and ANQGSEA. CDR3 in amino acids: CSVEEATGGVPDTQYF. The CDR3 DNA reads as TGCAGCGTTGAAGAGGCGACGGGGGGGGTCCCAGATACGCAGTATTTT.

This chain links TRBV9 with TRBJ1-3; 7 nucleotides agree with TRBD1. V shed 3 bases and J 0 bases; nucleotides not matched to a gene: 12. CDR1 SGDLS and CDR2 YYNGEE come from the germline V gene. The CDR3 has 18 amino acids. The CDR3 bases are TGTGCCAGCAGCGATCCCGGGACAGCATCATCCTCTGGAAACACCATATATTTT. Protein: CASSDPGTASSSGNTIYF.

CDR3 nucleotide sequence: TGCGCCAGCAGCCGGGGACTAGTCTCTGCAGATACGCAGTATTTT. Translated, it gives CASSRGLVSADTQYF. The chain is built from TRBV4-1 and TRBJ2-3; 8 bases fit TRBD2. Looked up from germline, CDR1 is MGHRA and CDR2 is YSYEKL. The CDR3 is made up of 15 amino acids. V lost 4 bases, J lost 4 bases, and 7 bases stayed unmatched.

This chain connects TRBV7-7 to TRBJ1-5, with TRBD1 matching 7 bases. Germline V gene data show CDR1 as SSHAT and CDR2 as FNYEAQ (reference sequence). Trimming at V came to 5 bases and at J to 0 bases, leaving 10 bases not matched to a gene. The CDR3 covers 17 residues. The CDR3 reads CASSRRDSDYSNQPQHF. Written as DNA, the CDR3 is TGTGCCAGCAGCCGCCGGGACAGCGATTATAGCAATCAGCCCCAGCATTTT.

V gene TRBV5-4 combines with J gene TRBJ2-7, with 10 bases lining up with TRBD1. The germline V gene encodes CDR1 SGHNT and CDR2 YYREEE (reference sequence). V gave up 1 base and J gave up 6 bases; unmatched junction bases: 7. This CDR3 is 15 amino acids long. This CDR3 is CASSLTGTGVPEQYF. In nucleotides, the CDR3 is TGTGCCAGCAGCTTGACCGGGACAGGGGTACCCGAGCAGTACTTC.

The J gene is TRBJ1-2, the V gene TRBV4-3; D not resolved. Germline V CDR1 and CDR2: LGHNA, YSLEER. Trimming left V 0 bases short and J 3 bases short, with 11 bases between. This CDR3 is 15 amino acids long. The CDR3 sequence is CASSQDWRDYYGYTF. The CDR3 region has the DNA TGCGCCAGCAGCCAAGATTGGAGGGATTACTATGGCTACACCTTC.

The chain is built from TRBV27 and TRBJ1-1; perhaps TRBD1 as D (5 bases). V lost 3 bases, J lost 5 bases, and 13 bases lay in between. Germline V gene lookup returns CDR1 MNHEY and CDR2 SMNVEV (reference sequence). This CDR3 has 14 amino acids. In DNA, the CDR3 is TGTGCCAGCAGTTTCGCGTTTTCAGGGACTGAAGCTTTCTTT. It encodes CASSFAFSGTEAFF.

CDR3 loop: CASSVAEREGPGDTQYF. CDR3 nucleotide sequence: TGTGCCAGCAGCGTAGCAGAGCGGGAGGGCCCCGGAGATACGCAGTATTTT. The chain recombines TRBV9 with TRBJ2-3; 10 bases are a match to TRBD2. The J segment lost 5 bases and the V segment lost 0 bases, leaving 9 bases of the junction unmatched. The CDR3 sequence is 17 residues long. Per the germline V gene, CDR1 is SGDLS and CDR2 is YYNGEE.